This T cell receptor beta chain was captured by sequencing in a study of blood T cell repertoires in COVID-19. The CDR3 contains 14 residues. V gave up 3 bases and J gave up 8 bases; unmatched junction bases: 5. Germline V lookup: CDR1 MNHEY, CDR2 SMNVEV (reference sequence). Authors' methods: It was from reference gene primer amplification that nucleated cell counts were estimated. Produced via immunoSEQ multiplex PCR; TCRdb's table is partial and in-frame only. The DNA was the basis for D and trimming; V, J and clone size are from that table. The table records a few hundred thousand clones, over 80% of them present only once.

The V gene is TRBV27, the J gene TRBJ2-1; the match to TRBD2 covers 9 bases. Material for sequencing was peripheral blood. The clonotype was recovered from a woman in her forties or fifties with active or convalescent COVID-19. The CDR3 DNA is TGTGCCAGCAGTTTGCGGGAGGGGGGGGATGAGCAGTTCTTC. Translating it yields CASSLREGGDEQFF.